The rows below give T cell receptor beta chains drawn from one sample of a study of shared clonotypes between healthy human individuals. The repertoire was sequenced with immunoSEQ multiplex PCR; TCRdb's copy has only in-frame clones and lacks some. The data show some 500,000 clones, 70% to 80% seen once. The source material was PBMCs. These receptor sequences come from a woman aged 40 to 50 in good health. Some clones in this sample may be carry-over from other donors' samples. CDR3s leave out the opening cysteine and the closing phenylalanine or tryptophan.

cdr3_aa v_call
ASRSLSSGSYNEQF TRBV4-1
ASSLTHTSGRWDTQY TRBV7-6
ASSLTGIYGYT TRBV5-1
ASSFWQGASYEQY TRBV28
ASSLDLAGVQETQY TRBV7-9
ASSSGTSRAAETQY TRBV5-4
SARSVSYEQY TRBV29-1
ATSREARGDQPQH TRBV15
SVRTGGRTEAF TRBV29-1
ASSFHVRDTEAF TRBV5-4
ASSSGQNYGYT TRBV7-3
ASSPSLGSSYNEQF TRBV18
ASSRNKHLNTEAF TRBV7-2
ASSAQTRVGTQY TRBV19
SASTGRDYNEQF TRBV29-1
ASSSPGLEETQY TRBV28
ASSQVGGITGELF TRBV14
ASSIPFVRLSGEQY TRBV11-2
ASIPTGRFSGELF TRBV19
ASSWNRGMETQY TRBV7-2
ASRMGREGTDTQY TRBV5-6
ASSQDEGGKLF TRBV4-3
ASTAVGRNEQF TRBV2
ASSSSGTVENTEAF TRBV27
ASSLEGNSPLH TRBV5-1
ASSPLGSGPNTGELF TRBV18
ASSYSIGDRAGIGN TRBV6-6
ASSQLYRVYGYT TRBV4-1
ASSLRRLARNTGELF TRBV7-3
ASSFMPGGDNSPLH TRBV28
ASSLDYSTTEAF TRBV4-2
ASSLMTGGHGELF TRBV28
ASSIEGSRLF TRBV19
ASSPLGQGEWGYT TRBV28
ASSVASSVQGAYEQY TRBV9
ASSPPLGAVNTEAF TRBV28
ASSPNNEQF TRBV28
ASSGQISNQPQH TRBV6-1
ASSQDWVGRDGAEQY TRBV4-3
ASSLQGADYGYT TRBV7-8
ASSLGGVGYEQY TRBV28
ASSLGVAGTGNFYEQY TRBV5-4
ASSPGTSGALGQF TRBV11-2
ASSLEGRRSKNIQY TRBV5-1
ASSLERGSRETQY TRBV7-9
AITPTPSYNEQF TRBV10-3
ASSPGGGETQY TRBV18
ASSGTGPGETQY TRBV19
ASSLNRGGYT TRBV11-2
ASADRGETQY TRBV2
ASSQQGPAETQY TRBV28
ASSLSSGSGANVLT TRBV4-2
ASSQEPGRVSSYNEQF TRBV4-3
ASSLVYEQY TRBV7-2
ASSLIGQFYEQY TRBV28
ASSSYRTTNEKLF TRBV6-5
SVSWGVGQPQH TRBV29-1